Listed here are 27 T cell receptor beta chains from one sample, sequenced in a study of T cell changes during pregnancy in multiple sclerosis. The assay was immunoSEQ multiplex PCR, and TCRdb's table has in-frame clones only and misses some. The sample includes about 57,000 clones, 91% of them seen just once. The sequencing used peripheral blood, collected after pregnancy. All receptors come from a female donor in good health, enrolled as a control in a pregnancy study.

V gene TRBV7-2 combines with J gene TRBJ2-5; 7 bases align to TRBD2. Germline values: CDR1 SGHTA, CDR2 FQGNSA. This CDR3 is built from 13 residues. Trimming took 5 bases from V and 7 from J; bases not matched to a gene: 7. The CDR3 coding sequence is TGTGCCAGCAGCCTAACTAGCGCGGGGACCCAGTACTTC. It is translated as CASSLTSAGTQYF.

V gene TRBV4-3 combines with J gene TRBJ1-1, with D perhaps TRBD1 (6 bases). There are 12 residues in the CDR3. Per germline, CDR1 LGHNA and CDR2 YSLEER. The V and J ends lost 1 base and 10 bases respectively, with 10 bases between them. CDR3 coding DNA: TGCGCCAGCAGCCAAGGCCGCAGGGGAGCTTTCTTT. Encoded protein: CASSQGRRGAFF.

This CDR3 reads CASSLSSGYTEAFF. In DNA, the CDR3 is TGTGCCAGCAGCTTAAGTTCAGGGTACACTGAAGCTTTCTTT. The chain couples TRBV13 to TRBJ1-1; perhaps TRBD1 as D (5 bases). The germline V gene has CDR1 PRHDT and CDR2 FYEKMQ (reference sequence). This CDR3 region has 14 residues. Trimming took 2 bases from V and 3 from J, leaving 10 bases between them.

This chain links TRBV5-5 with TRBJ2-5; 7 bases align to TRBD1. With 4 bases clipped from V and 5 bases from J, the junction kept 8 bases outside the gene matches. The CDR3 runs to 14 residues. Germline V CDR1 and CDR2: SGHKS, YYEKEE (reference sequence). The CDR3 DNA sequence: TGTGCCAGCAGCGGCGGACAGGCGCGGGAGACCCAGTACTTC. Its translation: CASSGGQARETQYF.

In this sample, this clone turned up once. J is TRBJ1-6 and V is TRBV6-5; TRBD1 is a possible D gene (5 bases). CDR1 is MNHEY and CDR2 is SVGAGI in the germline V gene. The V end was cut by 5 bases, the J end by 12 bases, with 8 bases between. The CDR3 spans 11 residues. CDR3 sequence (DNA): TGTGCCAGCAGTGAAGGGGAACCCCTCCACTTT. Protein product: CASSEGEPLHF.

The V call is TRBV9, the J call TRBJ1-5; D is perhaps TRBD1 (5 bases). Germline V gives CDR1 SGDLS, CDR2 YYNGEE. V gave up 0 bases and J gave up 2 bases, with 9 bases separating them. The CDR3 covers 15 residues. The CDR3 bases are TGTGCCAGCAGCGTAGACGGGGGTGGCAATCAGCCCCAGCATTTT. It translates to CASSVDGGGNQPQHF.

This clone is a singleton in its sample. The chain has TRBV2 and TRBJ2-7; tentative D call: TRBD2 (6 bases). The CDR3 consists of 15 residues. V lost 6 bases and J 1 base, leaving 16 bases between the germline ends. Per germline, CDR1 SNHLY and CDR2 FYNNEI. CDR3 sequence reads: CASSSLRGASYEQYF. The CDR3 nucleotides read TGTGCCAGCAGCTCCTTGCGGGGCGCATCCTACGAGCAGTACTTC. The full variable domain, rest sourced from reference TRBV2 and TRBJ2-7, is EPEVTQTPSHQVTQMGQEVILRCVPISNHLYFYWYRQILGQKVEFLVSFYNNEISEKSEIFDDQFSVERPDGSNFTLKIRSTKLEDSAMYFCASSSLRGASYEQYFGPGTRLTVT.

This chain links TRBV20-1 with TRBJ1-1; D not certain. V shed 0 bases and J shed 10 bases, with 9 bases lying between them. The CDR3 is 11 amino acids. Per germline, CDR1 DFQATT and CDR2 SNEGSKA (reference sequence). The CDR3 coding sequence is TGCAGTGCTAGAGAGGATGGCGGAGCTTTCTTT. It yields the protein CSAREDGGAFF.

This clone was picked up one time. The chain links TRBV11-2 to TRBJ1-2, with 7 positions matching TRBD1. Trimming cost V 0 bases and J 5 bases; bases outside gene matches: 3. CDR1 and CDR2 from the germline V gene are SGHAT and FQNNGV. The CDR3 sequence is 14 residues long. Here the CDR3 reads CASSLETGEYGYTF. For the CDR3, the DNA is TGTGCCAGCAGCTTAGAAACAGGGGAATATGGCTACACCTTC.

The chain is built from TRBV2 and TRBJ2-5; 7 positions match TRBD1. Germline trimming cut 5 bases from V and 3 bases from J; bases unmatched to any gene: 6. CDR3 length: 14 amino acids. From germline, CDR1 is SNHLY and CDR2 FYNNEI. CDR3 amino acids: CASSLETGKETQYF. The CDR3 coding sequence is TGTGCCAGCAGTCTTGAGACAGGGAAAGAGACCCAGTACTTC.

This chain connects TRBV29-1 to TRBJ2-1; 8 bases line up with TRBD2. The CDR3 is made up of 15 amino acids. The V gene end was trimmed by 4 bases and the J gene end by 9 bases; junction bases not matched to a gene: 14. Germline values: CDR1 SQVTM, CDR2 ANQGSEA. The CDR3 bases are TGCAGCGTTGCTCAAACACTAGCGGAAGAGGGTGAGCAGTTCTTC. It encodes CSVAQTLAEEGEQFF.

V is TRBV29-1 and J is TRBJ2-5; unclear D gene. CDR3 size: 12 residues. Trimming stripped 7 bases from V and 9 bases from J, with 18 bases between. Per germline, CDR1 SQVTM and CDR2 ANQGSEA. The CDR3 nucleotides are TGCAGCGCCGAGCTTCCCACCCCGCCCCAGTACTTC. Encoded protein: CSAELPTPPQYF.

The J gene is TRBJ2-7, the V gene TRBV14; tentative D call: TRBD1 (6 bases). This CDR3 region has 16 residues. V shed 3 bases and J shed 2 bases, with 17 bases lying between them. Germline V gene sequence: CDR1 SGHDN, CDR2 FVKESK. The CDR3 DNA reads TGTGCCAGCAGCCAGGATTACAGGGCCAAAACCTACGAGCAGTACTTC. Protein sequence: CASSQDYRAKTYEQYF.

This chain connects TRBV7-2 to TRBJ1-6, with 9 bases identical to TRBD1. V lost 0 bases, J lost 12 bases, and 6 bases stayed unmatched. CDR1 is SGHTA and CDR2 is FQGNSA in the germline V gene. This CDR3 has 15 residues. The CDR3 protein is CASSLASQGALPLHF. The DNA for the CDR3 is TGTGCCAGCAGCTTAGCTTCACAGGGGGCTTTACCCCTCCACTTT.

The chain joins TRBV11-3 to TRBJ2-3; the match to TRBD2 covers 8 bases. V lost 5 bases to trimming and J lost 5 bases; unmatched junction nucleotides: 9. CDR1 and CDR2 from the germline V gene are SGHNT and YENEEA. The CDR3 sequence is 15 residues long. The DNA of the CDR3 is TGTGCCAGCAGCCCTGACGGGGGGGTTCAAGATACGCAGTATTTT. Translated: CASSPDGGVQDTQYF.

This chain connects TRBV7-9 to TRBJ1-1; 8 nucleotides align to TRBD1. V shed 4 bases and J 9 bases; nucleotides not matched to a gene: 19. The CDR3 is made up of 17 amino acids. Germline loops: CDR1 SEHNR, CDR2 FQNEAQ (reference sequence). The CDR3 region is CASSSGGQDLIGGKAFF. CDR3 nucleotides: TGTGCCAGCAGCTCAGGGGGACAGGACCTAATAGGGGGAAAAGCTTTCTTT.

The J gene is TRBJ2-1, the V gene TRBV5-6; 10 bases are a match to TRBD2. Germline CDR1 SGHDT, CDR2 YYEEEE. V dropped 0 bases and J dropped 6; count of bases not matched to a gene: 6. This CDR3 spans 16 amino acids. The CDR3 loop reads CASSLDLAGVSNEQFF. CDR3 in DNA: TGTGCCAGCAGCTTGGATCTAGCGGGAGTATCCAATGAGCAGTTCTTC.

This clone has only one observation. DNA for the CDR3: TGTGCCAGCAGCTCGCGACAGGGCCTTGCCTACGAGCAGTACTTC. This gives the protein CASSSRQGLAYEQYF. This chain connects TRBV7-2 to TRBJ2-7, with 7 bases lining up with TRBD1. CDR1 and CDR2 from the germline V gene are SGHTA and FQGNSA. Germline trimming cut 4 bases from V and 2 bases from J; bases unmatched to any gene: 8. The CDR3 runs 15 residues.

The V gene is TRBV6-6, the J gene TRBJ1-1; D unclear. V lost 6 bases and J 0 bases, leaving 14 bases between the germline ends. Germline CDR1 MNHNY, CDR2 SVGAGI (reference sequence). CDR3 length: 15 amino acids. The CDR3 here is CASRSGSNMNTEAFF. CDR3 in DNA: TGTGCCAGCAGATCCGGGTCAAATATGAACACTGAAGCTTTCTTT.

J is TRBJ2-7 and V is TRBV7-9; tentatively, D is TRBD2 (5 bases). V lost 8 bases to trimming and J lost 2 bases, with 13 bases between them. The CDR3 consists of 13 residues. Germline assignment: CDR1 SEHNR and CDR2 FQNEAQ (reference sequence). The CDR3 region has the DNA TGTGCCAGCTTTCCCGAGGGTACCTACGAGCAGTACTTC. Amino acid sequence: CASFPEGTYEQYF.

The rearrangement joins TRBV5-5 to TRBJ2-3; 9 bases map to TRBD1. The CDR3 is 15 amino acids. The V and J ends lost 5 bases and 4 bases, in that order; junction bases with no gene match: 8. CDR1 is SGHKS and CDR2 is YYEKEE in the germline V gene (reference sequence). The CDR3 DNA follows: TGTGCCAGCAGTTTACAGGGGGCGCGAGCAGATACGCAGTATTTT. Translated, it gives CASSLQGARADTQYF.

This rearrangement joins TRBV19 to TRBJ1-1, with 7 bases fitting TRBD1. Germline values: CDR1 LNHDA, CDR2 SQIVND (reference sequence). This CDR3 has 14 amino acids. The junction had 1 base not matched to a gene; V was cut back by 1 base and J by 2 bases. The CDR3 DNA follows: TGTGCCAGTAGTATAGGACAGGGCAACACTGAAGCTTTCTTT. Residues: CASSIGQGNTEAFF.

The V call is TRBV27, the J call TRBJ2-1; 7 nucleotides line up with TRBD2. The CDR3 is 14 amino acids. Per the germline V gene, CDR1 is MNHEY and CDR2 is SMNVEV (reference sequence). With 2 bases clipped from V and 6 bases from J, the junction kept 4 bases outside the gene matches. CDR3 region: CASSLAAGLNEQFF. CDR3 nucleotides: TGTGCCAGCAGTTTAGCAGCGGGGCTCAATGAGCAGTTCTTC.

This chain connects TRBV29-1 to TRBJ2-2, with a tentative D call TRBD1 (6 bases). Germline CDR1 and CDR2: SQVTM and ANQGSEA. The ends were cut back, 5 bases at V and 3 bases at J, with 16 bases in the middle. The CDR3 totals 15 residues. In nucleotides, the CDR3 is TGCAGCGTTTCCGACAGGTTCGAAGACACCGGGGAGCTGTTTTTT. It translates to CSVSDRFEDTGELFF.

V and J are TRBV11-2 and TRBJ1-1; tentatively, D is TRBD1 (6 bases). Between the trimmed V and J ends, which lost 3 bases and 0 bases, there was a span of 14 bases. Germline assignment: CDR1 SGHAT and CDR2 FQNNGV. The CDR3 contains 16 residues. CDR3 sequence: CASSFAGALMNTEAFF. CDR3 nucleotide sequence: TGTGCCAGCAGCTTCGCAGGGGCCCTGATGAACACTGAAGCTTTCTTT. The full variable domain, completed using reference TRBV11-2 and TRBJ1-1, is EAGVAQSPRYKIIEKRQSVAFWCNPISGHATLYWYQQILGQGPKLLIQFQNNGVVDDSQLPKDRFSAERLKGVDSTLKIQPAKLEDSAVYLCASSFAGALMNTEAFFGQGTRLTVV.

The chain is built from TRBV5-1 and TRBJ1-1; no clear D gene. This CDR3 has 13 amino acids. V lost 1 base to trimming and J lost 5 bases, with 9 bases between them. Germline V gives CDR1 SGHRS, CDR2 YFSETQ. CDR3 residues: CASSLQPGTEAFF. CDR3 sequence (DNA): TGCGCCAGCAGCTTGCAGCCGGGGACTGAAGCTTTCTTT.

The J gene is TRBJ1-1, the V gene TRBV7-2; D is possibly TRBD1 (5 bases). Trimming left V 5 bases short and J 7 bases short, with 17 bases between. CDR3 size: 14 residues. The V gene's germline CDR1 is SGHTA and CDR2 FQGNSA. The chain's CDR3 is CASSPARLTGEAFF. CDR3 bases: TGTGCCAGCAGCCCTGCTAGGCTTACAGGTGAAGCTTTCTTT.